These 13 T cell receptor beta chains share one sample of origin, sequenced in a study of OX40 agonist ivuxolimab in advanced cancers. Sequenced by immunoSEQ multiplex PCR; TCRdb stores in-frame clones only, minus some. The profile shows approximately 79,000 clones, around 86% of them singletons. The source was CD4+ or CD8+ T cells sorted from blood, collected in a trial of the OX40 agonist ivuxolimab. The receptors stem from an adult with an advanced solid tumor such as melanoma, head and neck, liver or kidney cancer.

This chain joins TRBV5-4 and TRBJ2-2; no firm D call. V dropped 4 bases and J dropped 0 bases, with 13 bases sitting between them. From germline, CDR1 is SGHNT and CDR2 YYREEE (reference sequence). The CDR3 extends over 16 amino acids. CDR3 protein: CASSPGGLSNTGELFF. In DNA form, the CDR3 reads TGTGCCAGCAGCCCGGGCGGTTTATCGAACACCGGGGAGCTGTTTTTT.

The chain employs TRBV5-1 and TRBJ2-2, with 10 nucleotides matching TRBD1. Germline trimming cut 5 bases from V and 4 bases from J; bases unmatched to any gene: 8. The CDR3 is made up of 16 amino acids. From germline, CDR1 is SGHRS and CDR2 YFSETQ. This CDR3 is CASSPPGQGTTGELFF. The DNA for the CDR3 is TGCGCCAGCAGTCCTCCGGGACAGGGGACCACCGGGGAGCTGTTTTTT.

V gene TRBV7-6 combines with J gene TRBJ2-5; the D call may be TRBD1 or TRBD2 (7 bases each). The V end was cut by 4 bases, the J end by 5 bases, with 17 bases between. The germline CDR1 and CDR2 sequences are SGHVS and FNYEAQ. The CDR3 covers 15 residues. CDR3 nucleotides: TGTGCCAGCAGCTCCCCAGGGGGGGGGAGGGAGACCCAGTACTTC. This gives the protein CASSSPGGGRETQYF.

The chain couples TRBV10-3 to TRBJ1-1; D ambiguous. CDR1 is ENHRY and CDR2 is SYGVKD in the germline V gene. V lost 5 bases, J lost 2 bases, and 9 bases lay in between. The CDR3 is 13 amino acids. The CDR3 region is CAISRADNTEAFF. The CDR3 bases are TGTGCCATCAGTAGGGCCGATAACACTGAAGCTTTCTTT.

CDR3 residues: CASSDQGQSNQPQHF. Written as DNA, the CDR3 is TGTGCCAGCAGTGATCAGGGGCAGTCCAATCAGCCCCAGCATTTT. The rearrangement links TRBV6-1 to TRBJ1-5; a weak D match, TRBD1 (6 bases). This CDR3 spans 15 amino acids. Germline V gene data show CDR1 as MNHNS and CDR2 as SASEGT. The ends were cut back, 3 bases at V and 3 bases at J, with 12 bases in the middle.

The chain links TRBV29-1 to TRBJ1-2; perhaps TRBD1 as D (5 bases). The CDR3 is made up of 14 amino acids. The V gene's germline CDR1 is SQVTM and CDR2 ANQGSEA. Trimming pared 4 bases from V and 4 bases from J, leaving 16 bases between. The CDR3 is CSVGSPGEGYGYTF. The CDR3 region has the DNA TGCAGCGTTGGGTCCCCGGGGGAGGGCTATGGCTACACCTTC.

This sequence joins TRBV6-5 and TRBJ1-4; 7 bases are a match to TRBD1. This CDR3 is built from 12 residues. V gave up 10 bases and J gave up 3 bases; unmatched junction bases: 2. The germline CDR1 and CDR2 sequences are MNHEY and SVGAGI. CDR3 region: CATTGPNEKLFF. In DNA, the CDR3 is TGTGCCACGACAGGGCCTAATGAAAAACTGTTTTTT.

The chain employs TRBV27 and TRBJ1-1, with 9 nucleotides matching TRBD1. V gave up 4 bases and J gave up 1 base; unmatched junction bases: 4. CDR1 is MNHEY, CDR2 SMNVEV, per germline (reference sequence). The CDR3 is made up of 15 amino acids. Here the CDR3 reads CASSSWTGANTEAFF. Written as DNA, the CDR3 is TGTGCCAGCAGTTCATGGACAGGGGCGAACACTGAAGCTTTCTTT.

The chain is built from TRBV28 and TRBJ2-5; TRBD1 aligns across 9 bases. The CDR3 is 15 residues long. Trimming cost V 5 bases and J 2 bases; bases outside gene matches: 6. Germline V CDR1 and CDR2: MDHEN, SYDVKM. CDR3 in DNA: TGTGCCAGCAGTCGGCCGGGACAGGGTCAAGAGACCCAGTACTTC. It yields the protein CASSRPGQGQETQYF.

The V gene is TRBV2, the J gene TRBJ1-1, with 7 bases lining up with TRBD1. Germline V gene sequence: CDR1 SNHLY, CDR2 FYNNEI. The CDR3 length is 13 residues. The trim removed 5 bases at V and 3 bases at J, leaving 3 bases unmatched. Here the CDR3 DNA reads TGTGCCAGCAGTTCCCAGGGGGACACTGAAGCTTTCTTT. Amino acid sequence: CASSSQGDTEAFF.

The rearrangement uses TRBV27 and TRBJ2-3, with 9 bases matching TRBD2. This CDR3 has 17 amino acids. Germline assignment: CDR1 MNHEY and CDR2 SMNVEV (reference sequence). V lost 0 bases, J lost 5 bases, and 9 bases stayed unmatched. CDR3 sequence: CASSLSSFAGGRDTQYF. The CDR3 coding sequence is TGTGCCAGCAGTTTATCATCCTTTGCGGGGGGGCGAGATACGCAGTATTTT.

V is TRBV7-9 and J is TRBJ2-5; D perhaps matches TRBD1 (5 bases). V lost 5 bases, J lost 3 bases, and 13 bases lay in between. CDR1 and CDR2 from the germline V gene are SEHNR and FQNEAQ (reference sequence). CDR3 size: 14 residues. The CDR3, as DNA: TGTGCCAGCAGCCTCATCGGCAGGGAAGAGACCCAGTACTTC. Translation: CASSLIGREETQYF.

V gene TRBV5-6 combines with J gene TRBJ2-6; tentatively, D is TRBD1 (6 bases). CDR3 length: 18 residues. Germline V CDR1 and CDR2: SGHDT, YYEEEE. V dropped 0 bases and J dropped 0 bases, with 13 bases sitting between them. CDR3 coding DNA: TGTGCCAGCAGCTTGGTGGCAGGGGCCTACTCTGGGGCCAACGTCCTGACTTTC. It codes for CASSLVAGAYSGANVLTF.